What follows is one T cell receptor (beta chain) and its context. The source of the sample is a study of T cell changes during pregnancy in multiple sclerosis. This table comes from immunoSEQ multiplex PCR, and its TCRdb copy is limited to in-frame clones, with some not included. Among under 55,000 clones listed, around 93% were seen once. Here the sequenced sample was CD8+ T cells from peripheral blood mononuclear cells, taken after pregnancy. This clonotype originated in a female donor with multiple sclerosis, enrolled in a pregnancy study.

The CDR3 here is CATSGGGAVEQFF. As DNA, the CDR3 is TGTGCCACCAGCGGCGGGGGGGCCGTTGAGCAGTTCTTC. The chain is built from TRBV15 and TRBJ2-1; 9 positions match TRBD2. This CDR3 is built from 13 residues. Germline lookup yields CDR1 LNHNV and CDR2 YYDKDF (reference sequence). V gave up 5 bases and J gave up 9 bases; unmatched junction bases: 5. Looking up the rest from reference TRBV15 and TRBJ2-1 gives the full variable domain: DAMVIQNPRYQVTQFGKPVTLSCSQTLNHNVMYWYQQKSSQAPKLLFHYYDKDFNNEADTPDNFQSRRPNTSFCFLDIRSPGLGDTAMYLCATSGGGAVEQFFGPGTRLTVL.